The 23 T cell receptor beta chains below come from one sample, sequenced in a study of Tregs in tolerant kidney transplant recipients. The nonmyeloablative bone marrow transplants came from related graft donors, with transient mixed chimerism. Using immunoSEQ multiplex PCR, the repertoire was profiled, and TCRdb retains in-frame clones only, with some absent. Its clone listing holds under 2,500 clones. This material consisted of CD8+ T cells from blood (PBMCs), taken 6 months after the transplant. These receptors were obtained from a human patient who received a combined kidney and bone marrow transplant. T cells may partly derive from the graft donor.

In terms of frequency, this clone is medium-sized (0.01 to 0.1%). The CDR3 end falls 3 residues outside the read, so it is completed with the germline J gene. This chain connects TRBV5-4 to TRBJ2-1, with D possibly matching TRBD1 (6 bases). Germline assignment: CDR1 SGHNT and CDR2 YYREEE (reference sequence). V shed 4 bases and J shed 7 bases, with 18 bases lying between them. The CDR3 spans 15 residues. CDR3 amino acids: CASSPVRGSINEQFF. The CDR3 DNA, read in part, is TGTGCCAGCAGCCCCGTCAGGGGAAGTATAAATGAG. The complete variable domain, with remaining parts taken from reference TRBV5-4 and TRBJ2-1, reads ETGVTQSPTHLIKTRGQQVTLRCSSQSGHNTVSWYQQALGQGPQFIFQYYREEENGRGNFPPRFSGLQFPNYSSELNVNALELDDSALYLCASSPVRGSINEQFFGPGTRLTVL.

With regard to this clone: The DNA ends 3 residues before the CDR3 does, and the rest of the CDR3 is filled in from the germline J gene. This chain connects TRBV29-1 to TRBJ1-5; maybe TRBD1 (6 bases). This CDR3 has 14 residues. The germline CDR1 and CDR2 sequences are SQVTM and ANQGSEA. Trimming stripped 6 bases from V and 0 bases from J, with 12 bases between. The sequenced part of the CDR3 DNA is TGCAGCGTGAGGGACATTAATAGCAATCAGCCC. Translation: CSVRDINSNQP. The full CDR3 sequence reads CSVRDINSNQPQHF.

Note on this clone: The CDR3 goes on 3 residues after the read ends, and that part is filled in from the germline J gene. The chain links TRBV6-1 to TRBJ1-2; tentatively, D is TRBD1 (6 bases). Germline V CDR1 and CDR2: MNHNS, SASEGT. The CDR3 totals 13 residues. CDR3 DNA (partial): TGTGCCAGCAGTGACGAATTCCAGGGACAC. This codes for CASSDEFQGH. In full, the CDR3 reads CASSDEFQGHYTF.

About this clone: The CDR3 end is not reached by the read, which stops 3 residues before it; the germline J gene fills it in. The gene calls are TRBV7-1 and TRBJ2-5; 10 bases match TRBD2. TRBV7-1 is an ORF; its function is uncertain. J was trimmed by 4 bases and V by 3 bases; bases with no gene match: 26. The CDR3 sequence is 22 residues long. The CDR3 loop is CASSSAMGVQGPSGSAGETQYF. The CDR3 bases that were read are TGTGCCAGCAGCTCCGCGATGGGGGTACAAGGACCTAGCGGGAGCGCAGGAGAGACC.

The CDR3 loop is CASSMGQPYYGYTF. The CDR3 bases that were read are TGTGCCAGTAGTATGGGGCAGCCCTACTATGGC. The V call is TRBV19, the J call TRBJ1-2; a possible D gene is TRBD1 (5 bases). The CDR3 is cut off 3 residues early in the read; its end comes from the germline J gene. The CDR3 is 14 residues long. V lost 3 bases and J lost 3, with 11 bases in between. Germline assignment: CDR1 LNHDA and CDR2 SQIVND (reference sequence).

Details on this clone: Coverage ceases 3 residues before the CDR3 finishes, and the germline J gene fills in the end. The V gene is TRBV28, the J gene TRBJ2-2, with TRBD2 identical over 8 bases. CDR1 MDHEN and CDR2 SYDVKM come from the germline V gene. V shed 6 bases and J 6 bases; nucleotides not matched to a gene: 9. The CDR3 sequence is 15 residues long. The chain's CDR3 is CASSPWREVAGELFF. The CDR3 bases that were read are TGTGCCAGCAGCCCTTGGCGGGAGGTAGCCGGGGAG.

Concerning this clone itself: The sequence runs out 3 residues before the end of the CDR3; the remainder is reconstructed from the germline J gene. This sequence joins TRBV7-3 and TRBJ2-3; weak D call: TRBD2 (6 bases). The V end was cut by 1 base, the J end by 2 bases, with 10 bases between. The CDR3 consists of 15 residues. Germline V gives CDR1 SGHTA, CDR2 FQGTGA. The CDR3 is CASSLIGGITDTQYF. CDR3 DNA (partial): TGTGCCAGCAGCTTAATCGGCGGGATCACAGATACG.

This clone is called medium-sized based on its frequency. Read coverage stops 3 residues before the CDR3 terminus; the germline J gene supplies the remainder. The chain joins TRBV19 to TRBJ1-5; no clear D gene. The CDR3 contains 10 residues. CDR1 and CDR2 from the germline V gene are LNHDA and SQIVND (reference sequence). V was pared by 7 bases and J by 9 bases, with 7 bases between. The CDR3 reads CASTGPPQHF. CDR3 DNA, as far as it was read: TGTGCCAGTACGGGTCCGCCC.

A note on this clone: The CDR3 end falls 3 residues outside the read, so it is completed with the germline J gene. The chain has TRBV7-6 and TRBJ2-7; 11 bases map to TRBD1. CDR1 is SGHVS and CDR2 is FNYEAQ in the germline V gene. J was trimmed by 4 bases and V by 5 bases; bases with no gene match: 4. The CDR3 is 14 amino acids. CDR3: CASSAGTGGYEQYF. The sequenced part of the CDR3 DNA is TGTGCCAGCAGCGCCGGGACAGGGGGGTACGAG.

Of note for this clone: The sequenced fragment ends 3 residues before the CDR3 boundary, so the rest is inferred from the germline J gene. This chain links TRBV7-2 with TRBJ2-7; the match to TRBD2 covers 7 bases. From germline, CDR1 is SGHTA and CDR2 FQGNSA. The length of the CDR3 is 15 residues. The J segment lost 2 bases and the V segment lost 5 bases, leaving 9 bases of the junction unmatched. The DNA read from the CDR3 is TGTGCCAGCAGCCCCAGCGGGACGCATACCTACGAG. The encoded protein is CASSPSGTHTYE. The full CDR3 protein is CASSPSGTHTYEQYF.

On this clone: Coverage ceases 3 residues before the CDR3 finishes, and the germline J gene fills in the end. The chain couples TRBV19 to TRBJ2-3; 8 nucleotides align to TRBD2. The length of the CDR3 is 17 residues. After removal of 3 bases from V and 3 bases from J, the junction contained 11 bases not matched to a gene. Germline loops: CDR1 LNHDA, CDR2 SQIVND (reference sequence). The chain's CDR3 is CASSIGASGRGTDTQYF. The part of the CDR3 DNA that was read is TGTGCCAGTAGTATTGGCGCTAGCGGGCGCGGTACAGATACG. The variable domain in full, with the rest retrieved from reference TRBV19 and TRBJ2-3, is DGGITQSPKYLFRKEGQNVTLSCEQNLNHDAMYWYRQDPGQGLRLIYYSQIVNDFQKGDIAEGYSVSREKKESFPLTVTSAQKNPTAFYLCASSIGASGRGTDTQYFGPGTRLTVL.

With respect to this clone: The read finishes 3 residues shy of the CDR3 end, and the germline J gene is used to complete it. J is TRBJ2-7 and V is TRBV2, with 10 bases matching TRBD2. This CDR3 spans 14 amino acids. V was clipped by 6 bases and J by 0 bases; unmatched bases: 2. Germline V gene data show CDR1 as SNHLY and CDR2 as FYNNEI. The chain's CDR3 is CASSASGSSYEQYF. Partial CDR3 DNA: TGTGCCAGCAGCGCTAGCGGGAGCTCCTACGAG.

About this clone: The observed sequence ends 3 residues before the CDR3 terminus, with the missing tail filled in from the germline J gene. J is TRBJ2-1 and V is TRBV5-1; 8 positions match TRBD2. Germline V CDR1 and CDR2: SGHRS, YFSETQ. J gave up 6 bases and V 3 bases, and 2 bases lay outside the gene matches. The CDR3 contains 13 residues. The sequenced CDR3 bases are TGCGCCAGCAGCTCCGGGACTAGCAATGAG. It translates to CASSSGTSNE. The full CDR3 protein reads CASSSGTSNEQFF.

A remark on this clone: The CDR3 end lies 3 residues beyond the end of the read and is filled in from the germline J gene. V is TRBV27 and J is TRBJ1-1, with D perhaps matching TRBD1 (6 bases). The CDR3 runs to 11 residues. Germline CDR1 reads MNHEY; CDR2 reads SMNVEV (reference sequence). CDR3 loop: CASRYRAEAFF. The covered CDR3 bases are TGTGCCAGCAGGTACAGGGCCGAA.

Turning to this clone: The read ends 3 residues before the CDR3 terminus; that terminus is restored from the germline J gene. This chain joins TRBV14 and TRBJ2-1; no firm D call. The CDR3 is made up of 13 amino acids. The germline V gene has CDR1 SGHDN and CDR2 FVKESK. V lost 1 base and J lost 6, with 7 bases in between. CDR3 DNA, as far as it was read: TGTGCCAGCAGCCAAGCCCCCAGCAATGAG. This encodes CASSQAPSNE. The CDR3 as a whole reads CASSQAPSNEQFF.

In regard to this clone: The DNA ends 3 residues before the CDR3 does, and the rest of the CDR3 is filled in from the germline J gene. The J gene is TRBJ2-1, the V gene TRBV5-8; a weak D match, TRBD2 (6 bases). Germline values: CDR1 SGHTS, CDR2 YDEGEE. This CDR3 region has 11 residues. Trimming shortened V by 6 bases and J by 9 bases, and 10 bases separated the two germline ends. CDR3 residues: CASNLGGEQFF. Partial CDR3 DNA: TGTGCCAGCAACCTCGGGGGTGAG.

On this clone: The read comes to an end 3 residues before the CDR3 does, leaving the germline J gene to fill in the end. This chain joins TRBV20-1 and TRBJ2-7, with TRBD2 identical over 7 bases. CDR3 length equals 13 residues. After removal of 5 bases from V and 4 bases from J, the junction contained 8 bases not matched to a gene. Germline V gives CDR1 DFQATT, CDR2 SNEGSKA (reference sequence). CDR3 region: CSALPPGGYEQYF. The part of the CDR3 DNA that was read is TGCAGTGCTCTCCCCCCCGGGGGGTACGAG.

Regarding this clone: The read stops 3 residues short of the end of the CDR3; the missing end is completed from the germline J gene. This rearrangement joins TRBV20-1 to TRBJ2-2; maybe TRBD1 (5 bases). In germline, CDR1 is DFQATT, CDR2 SNEGSKA (reference sequence). The CDR3 is 15 residues long. V was trimmed by 3 bases and J by 1 base, leaving 12 bases between them. CDR3 protein: CSARGVRENTGELFF. Incomplete CDR3 DNA: TGCAGTGCTAGGGGCGTCAGGGAGAACACCGGGGAG.

A word on this clone: The CDR3 goes on 3 residues after the read ends, and that part is filled in from the germline J gene. The chain recombines TRBV28 with TRBJ2-1; no firm D call. Germline V CDR1 and CDR2: MDHEN, SYDVKM. CDR3 length: 14 residues. Trimming pared 6 bases from V and 3 bases from J, leaving 12 bases between. The sequenced part of the CDR3 DNA is TGTGCCAGCAGCCCTTTGAGTAGCTACAATGAG. Translated, it gives CASSPLSSYNE. The full CDR3 sequence reads CASSPLSSYNEQFF.

In regard to this clone: The read falls 3 residues short of the CDR3 end, and the missing part is taken from the germline J gene. The chain uses TRBV5-1 and TRBJ1-1; TRBD1 matches at 10 bases. The CDR3 extends over 15 amino acids. Trimming took 0 bases from V and 5 from J; bases not matched to a gene: 4. Germline V gives CDR1 SGHRS, CDR2 YFSETQ. Partial CDR3 DNA: TGCGCCAGCAGCTTGGGACAGGGGGCTAGTACTGAA. It is translated as CASSLGQGASTE. The whole CDR3 region reads CASSLGQGASTEAFF.

Concerning this clone: The CDR3 end lies 3 residues beyond the end of the read and is filled in from the germline J gene. V usage is TRBV30 and J usage is TRBJ2-7, with TRBD2 matching 7 bases. The CDR3 extends over 15 amino acids. V dropped 3 bases and J dropped 3; count of bases not matched to a gene: 11. The germline V gene has CDR1 GTSNPN and CDR2 SVGIG (reference sequence). Partial CDR3 DNA: TGTGCCTGGAGGCCAAGGGACTACCCAAGCTACGAG. Its protein is CAWRPRDYPSYE. The entire CDR3 reads CAWRPRDYPSYEQYF.

A note on this clone: The read ends 3 residues before the CDR3 terminus; that terminus is restored from the germline J gene. The rearrangement joins TRBV7-3 to TRBJ2-5, with a possible D match to TRBD2 (6 bases). Germline V gene data show CDR1 as SGHTA and CDR2 as FQGTGA. The CDR3 spans 15 residues. Trimming cost V 0 bases and J 0 bases, with 8 bases left between them. Incomplete CDR3 DNA: TGTGCCAGCAGCTTAACCGCTAGCGACCAAGAGACC. Its protein is CASSLTASDQET. The full-length CDR3 reads as CASSLTASDQETQYF.

The part of the CDR3 DNA that was read is TGTGCCAGTTCTCACGGGTACCAAGAGACC. It yields the protein CASSHGYQET. The CDR3, in full, reads CASSHGYQETQYF. The rearrangement joins TRBV6-2 or TRBV6-3 to TRBJ2-5, with D uncertain. The CDR3 goes on 3 residues after the read ends, and that part is filled in from the germline J gene. Trimming took off 9 bases at V and 0 bases at J, with 11 bases between the two ends. Germline values: CDR1 MNHEY, CDR2 SVGEGT. The CDR3 sequence is 13 residues long.